This TCR beta chain was sequenced for a study of cytomegalovirus exposure and HLA in healthy donors. The CDR3 totals 16 residues. With 4 bases removed from V and 2 bases from J, the gap between germline ends came to 16 bases. Germline CDR1 LNHDA, CDR2 SQIVND (reference sequence). This PCR relied on a set of 60 Vbeta primers and 13 Jbeta primers. Only in-frame clones appear in the TCRdb table, and some are missing; sequencing was by immunoSEQ multiplex PCR. The table for this sample gives 220,000 or so clones. The study's findings and limits: As was reported, the classifier diagnosed cytomegalovirus status with high specificity and sensitivity. Sequencing had likely introduced a cluster of highly shared sequence variants as an artifact.

As concerns this clone: Its antigen is not identified.

The sequence derives from a girl aged 2 to 9 in good health and CMV-seropositive. The gene calls are TRBV19 and TRBJ2-3, with D possibly TRBD2 on 5 matching bases. Sequencing was done on a sample of PBMCs. The CDR3 spells CASSNLEFGDTDTQYF. The CDR3 coding sequence is TGTGCCAGTAGTAACCTGGAATTCGGGGACACAGATACGCAGTATTTT.